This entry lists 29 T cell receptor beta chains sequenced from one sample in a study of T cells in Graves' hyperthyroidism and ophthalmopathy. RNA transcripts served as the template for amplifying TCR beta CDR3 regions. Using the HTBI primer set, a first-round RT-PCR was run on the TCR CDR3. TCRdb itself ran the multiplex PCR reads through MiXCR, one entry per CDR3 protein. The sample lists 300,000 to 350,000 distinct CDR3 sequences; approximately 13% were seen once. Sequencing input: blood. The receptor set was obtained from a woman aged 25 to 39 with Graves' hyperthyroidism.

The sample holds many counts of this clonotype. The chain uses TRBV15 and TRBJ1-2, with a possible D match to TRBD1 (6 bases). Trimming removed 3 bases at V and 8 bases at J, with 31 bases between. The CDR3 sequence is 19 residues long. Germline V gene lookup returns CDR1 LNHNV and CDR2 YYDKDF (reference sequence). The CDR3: CATSSGGDTVQGLLEGYTF. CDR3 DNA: TGTGCCACCAGCAGCGGTGGGGATACGGTACAGGGTCTTTTGGAGGGCTACACCTTC.

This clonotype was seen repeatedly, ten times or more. CDR3 region: CASTLGTVSNQPQHF. CDR3 DNA sequence: TGTGCCAGCACCCTAGGCACAGTTAGCAATCAGCCCCAGCATTTT. J is TRBJ1-5 and V is TRBV6-2 or TRBV6-3; D gene unclear. V gave up 7 bases and J gave up 0 bases, with 13 bases separating them. The length of the CDR3 is 15 residues. CDR1 and CDR2 (germline): MNHEY, SVGEGT.

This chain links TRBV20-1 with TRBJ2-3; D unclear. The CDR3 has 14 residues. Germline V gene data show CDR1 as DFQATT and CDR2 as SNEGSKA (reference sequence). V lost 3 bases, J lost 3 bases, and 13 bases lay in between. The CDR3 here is CSASRQGLTDTQYF. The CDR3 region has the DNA TGCAGTGCTAGTAGACAAGGCCTGACAGATACGCAGTATTTT.

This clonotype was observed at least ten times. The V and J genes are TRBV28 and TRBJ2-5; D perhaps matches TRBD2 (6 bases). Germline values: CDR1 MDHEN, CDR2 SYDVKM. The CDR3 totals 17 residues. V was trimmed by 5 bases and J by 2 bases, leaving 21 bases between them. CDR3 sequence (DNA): TGTGCCAGCAGTCCCCCCGGGGGTCCAAATAATCAAGAGACCCAGTACTTC. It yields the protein CASSPPGGPNNQETQYF.

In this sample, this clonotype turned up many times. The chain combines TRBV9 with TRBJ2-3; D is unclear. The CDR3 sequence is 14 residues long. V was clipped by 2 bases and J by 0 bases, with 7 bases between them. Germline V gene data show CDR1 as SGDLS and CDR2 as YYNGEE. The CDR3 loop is CASSVRTSTDTQYF. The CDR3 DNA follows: TGTGCCAGCAGCGTTCGAACTAGCACAGATACGCAGTATTTT.

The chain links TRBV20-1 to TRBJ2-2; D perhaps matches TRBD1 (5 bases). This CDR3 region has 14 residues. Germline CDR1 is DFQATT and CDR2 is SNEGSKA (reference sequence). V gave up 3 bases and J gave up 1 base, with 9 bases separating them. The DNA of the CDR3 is TGCAGTGCTAGGGCCGGACAGAACACCGGGGAGCTGTTTTTT. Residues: CSARAGQNTGELFF.

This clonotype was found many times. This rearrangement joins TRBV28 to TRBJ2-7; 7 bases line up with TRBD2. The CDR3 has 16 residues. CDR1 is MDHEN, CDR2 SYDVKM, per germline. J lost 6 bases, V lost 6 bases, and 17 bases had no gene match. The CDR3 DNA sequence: TGTGCCAGCAGCCCCCTGCGACTAGCCGCTTTCAGCGAGCAGTACTTC. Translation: CASSPLRLAAFSEQYF.

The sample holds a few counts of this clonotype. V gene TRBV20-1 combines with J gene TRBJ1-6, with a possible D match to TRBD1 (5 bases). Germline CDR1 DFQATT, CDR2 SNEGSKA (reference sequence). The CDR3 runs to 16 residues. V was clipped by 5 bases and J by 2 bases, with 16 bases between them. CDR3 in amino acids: CSAQRERGAYNSPLHF. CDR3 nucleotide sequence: TGCAGTGCTCAAAGAGAGAGGGGCGCCTATAATTCACCCCTCCACTTT.

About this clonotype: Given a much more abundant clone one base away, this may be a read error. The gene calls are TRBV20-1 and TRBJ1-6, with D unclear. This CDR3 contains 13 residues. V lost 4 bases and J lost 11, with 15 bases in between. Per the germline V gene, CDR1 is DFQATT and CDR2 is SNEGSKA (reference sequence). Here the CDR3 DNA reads TGCAGTGCTAAAGTCGATCCCAGTGCACCCCTCCACTTT. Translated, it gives CSAKVDPSAPLHF.

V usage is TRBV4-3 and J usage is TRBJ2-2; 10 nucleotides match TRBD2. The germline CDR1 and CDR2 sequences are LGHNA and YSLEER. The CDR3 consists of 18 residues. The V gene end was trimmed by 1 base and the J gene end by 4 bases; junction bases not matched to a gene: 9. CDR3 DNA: TGCGCCAGCAGCCAAGCCTTGATAGCGGGAGGTCTCACCGGGGAGCTGTTTTTT. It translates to CASSQALIAGGLTGELFF.

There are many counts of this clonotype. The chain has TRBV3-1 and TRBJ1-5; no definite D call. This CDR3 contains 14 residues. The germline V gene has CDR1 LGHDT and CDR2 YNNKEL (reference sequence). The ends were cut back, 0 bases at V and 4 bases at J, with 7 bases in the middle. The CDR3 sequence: CASSQDALNQPQHF. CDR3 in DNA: TGTGCCAGCAGCCAAGACGCCCTAAATCAGCCCCAGCATTTT.

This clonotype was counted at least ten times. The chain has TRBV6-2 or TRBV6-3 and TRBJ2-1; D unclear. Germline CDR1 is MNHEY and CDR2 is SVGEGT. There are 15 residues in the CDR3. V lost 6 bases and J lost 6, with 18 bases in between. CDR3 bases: TGTGCCAGCAGCCCCCCTTACTTCCACCCCAATGAGCAGTTCTTC. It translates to CASSPPYFHPNEQFF.

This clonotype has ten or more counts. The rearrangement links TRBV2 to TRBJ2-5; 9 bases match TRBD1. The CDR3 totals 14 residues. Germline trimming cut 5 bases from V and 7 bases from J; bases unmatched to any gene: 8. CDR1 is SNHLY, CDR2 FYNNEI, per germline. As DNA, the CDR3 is TGTGCCAGCAGTAGCCGGGACAGGGTTGGGACCCAGTACTTC. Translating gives CASSSRDRVGTQYF.

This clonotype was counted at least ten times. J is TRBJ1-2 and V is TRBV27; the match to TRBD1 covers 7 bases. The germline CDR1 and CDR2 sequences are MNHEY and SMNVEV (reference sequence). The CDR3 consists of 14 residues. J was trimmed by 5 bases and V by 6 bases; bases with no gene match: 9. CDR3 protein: CASRARDREYGYTF. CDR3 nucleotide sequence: TGTGCCAGCAGGGCGCGAGACAGGGAGTATGGCTACACCTTC.

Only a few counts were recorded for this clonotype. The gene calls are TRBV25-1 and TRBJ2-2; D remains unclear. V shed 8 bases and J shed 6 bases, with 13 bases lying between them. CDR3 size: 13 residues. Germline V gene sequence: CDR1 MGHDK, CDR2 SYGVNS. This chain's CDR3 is CASQNPGPGELFF. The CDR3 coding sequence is TGTGCCAGCCAAAATCCAGGACCCGGGGAGCTGTTTTTT.

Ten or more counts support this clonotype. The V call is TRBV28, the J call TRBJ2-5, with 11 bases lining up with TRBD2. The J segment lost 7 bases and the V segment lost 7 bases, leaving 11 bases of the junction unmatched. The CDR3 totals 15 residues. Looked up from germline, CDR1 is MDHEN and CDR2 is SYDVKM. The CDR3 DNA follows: TGTGCCAGCAAAAGGCTAGCGGGAGGAGGGGGGACCCAGTACTTC. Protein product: CASKRLAGGGGTQYF.

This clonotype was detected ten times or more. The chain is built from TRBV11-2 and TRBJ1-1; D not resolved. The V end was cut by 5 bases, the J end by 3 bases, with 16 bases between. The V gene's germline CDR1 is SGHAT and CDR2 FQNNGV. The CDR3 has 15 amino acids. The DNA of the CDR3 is TGTGCCAGCAGCCCTTGGACCGCGCACCACACTGAAGCTTTCTTT. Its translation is CASSPWTAHHTEAFF.

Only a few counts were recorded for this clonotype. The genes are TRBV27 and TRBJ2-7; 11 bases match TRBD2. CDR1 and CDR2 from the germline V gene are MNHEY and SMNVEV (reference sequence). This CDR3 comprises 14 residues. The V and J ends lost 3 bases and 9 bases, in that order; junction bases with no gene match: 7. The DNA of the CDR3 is TGTGCCAGCAGTTTGACTAGCGGGACTCGGGGGCAGTACTTC. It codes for CASSLTSGTRGQYF.

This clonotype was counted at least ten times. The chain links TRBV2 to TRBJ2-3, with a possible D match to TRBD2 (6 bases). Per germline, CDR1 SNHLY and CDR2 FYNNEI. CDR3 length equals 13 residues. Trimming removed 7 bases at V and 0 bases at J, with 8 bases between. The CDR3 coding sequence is TGTGCCAGCATTCTAGCGAGCACAGATACGCAGTATTTT. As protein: CASILASTDTQYF.

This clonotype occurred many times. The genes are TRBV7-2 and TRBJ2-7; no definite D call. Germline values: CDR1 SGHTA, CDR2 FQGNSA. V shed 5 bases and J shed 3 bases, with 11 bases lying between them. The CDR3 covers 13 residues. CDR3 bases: TGTGCCAGCAGCAGCAGCGAGTACTACGAGCAGTACTTC. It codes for CASSSSEYYEQYF.

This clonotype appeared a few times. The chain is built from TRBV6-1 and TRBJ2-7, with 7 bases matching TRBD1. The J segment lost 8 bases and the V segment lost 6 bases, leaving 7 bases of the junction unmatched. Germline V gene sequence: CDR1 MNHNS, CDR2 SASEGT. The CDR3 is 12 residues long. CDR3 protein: CASRPTGVQQYF. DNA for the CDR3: TGTGCCAGCAGACCCACAGGGGTCCAGCAGTACTTC.

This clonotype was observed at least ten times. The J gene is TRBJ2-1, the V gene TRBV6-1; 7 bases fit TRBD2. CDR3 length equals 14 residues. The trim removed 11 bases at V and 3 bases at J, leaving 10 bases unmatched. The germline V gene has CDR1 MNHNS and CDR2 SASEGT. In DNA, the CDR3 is TGTGCCGGCGGGAATGGGGGGGACTACAATGAGCAGTTCTTC. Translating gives CAGGNGGDYNEQFF.

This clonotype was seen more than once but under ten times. CDR3 nucleotides: TGTGCCAGTAGGACAGCTCGAGGGATGAACACTGAAGCTTTCTTT. This sequence encodes CASRTARGMNTEAFF. J is TRBJ1-1 and V is TRBV2, with D perhaps TRBD1 (6 bases). In germline, CDR1 is SNHLY, CDR2 FYNNEI. V shed 9 bases and J shed 0 bases, with 17 bases lying between them. The length of the CDR3 is 15 residues.

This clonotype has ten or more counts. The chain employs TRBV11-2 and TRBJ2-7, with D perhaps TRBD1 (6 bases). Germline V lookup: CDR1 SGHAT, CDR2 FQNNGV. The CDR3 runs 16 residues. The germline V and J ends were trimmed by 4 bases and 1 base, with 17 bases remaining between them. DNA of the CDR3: TGTGCCAGCAGCTCCGAGCGGACAGAGAGATCCTACGAGCAGTACTTC. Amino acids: CASSSERTERSYEQYF. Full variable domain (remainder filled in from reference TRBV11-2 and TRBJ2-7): EAGVAQSPRYKIIEKRQSVAFWCNPISGHATLYWYQQILGQGPKLLIQFQNNGVVDDSQLPKDRFSAERLKGVDSTLKIQPAKLEDSAVYLCASSSERTERSYEQYFGPGTRLTVT.

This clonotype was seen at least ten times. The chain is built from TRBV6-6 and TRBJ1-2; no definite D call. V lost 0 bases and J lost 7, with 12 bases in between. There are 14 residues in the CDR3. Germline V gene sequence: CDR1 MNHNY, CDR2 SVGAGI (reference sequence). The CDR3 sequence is CASSYSGEAGGYTF. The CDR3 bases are TGTGCCAGCAGTTACTCGGGCGAGGCCGGTGGCTACACCTTC.

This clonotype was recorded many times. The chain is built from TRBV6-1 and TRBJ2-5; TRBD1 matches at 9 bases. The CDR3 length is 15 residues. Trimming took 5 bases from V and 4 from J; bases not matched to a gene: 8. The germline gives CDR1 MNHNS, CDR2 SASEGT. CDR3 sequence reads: CASSRDRVPSETQYF. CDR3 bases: TGTGCCAGCAGTCGGGACAGGGTGCCGTCAGAGACCCAGTACTTC.

The CDR3: CASSQEWDSDLGELFF. The CDR3 DNA sequence: TGTGCCAGCAGCCAAGAGTGGGACAGTGACCTCGGGGAGCTGTTTTTT. The chain has TRBV3-1 and TRBJ2-2; 7 nucleotides line up with TRBD1. Trimming took 0 bases from V and 7 from J; bases not matched to a gene: 8. There are 16 residues in the CDR3. CDR1 and CDR2 from the germline V gene are LGHDT and YNNKEL (reference sequence).

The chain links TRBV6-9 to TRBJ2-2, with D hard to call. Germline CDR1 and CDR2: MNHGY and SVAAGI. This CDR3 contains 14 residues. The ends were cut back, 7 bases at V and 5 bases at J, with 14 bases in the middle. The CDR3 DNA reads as TGTGCCAGCATTTGGAGACCTGGAACCGGGGAGCTGTTTTTT. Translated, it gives CASIWRPGTGELFF.

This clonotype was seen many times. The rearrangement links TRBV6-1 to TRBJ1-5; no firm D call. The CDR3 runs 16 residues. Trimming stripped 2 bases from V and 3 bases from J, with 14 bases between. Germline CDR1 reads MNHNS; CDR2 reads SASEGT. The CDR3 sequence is CASSERIGGPNQPQHF. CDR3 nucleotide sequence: TGTGCCAGCAGTGAAAGGATTGGAGGACCCAATCAGCCCCAGCATTTT.